These T cell receptor beta chains were read from a single sample in a study of identical twins. MiXCR, applied by TCRdb to the 5' RACE reads, yields one record per CDR3 protein. The repertoire holds roughly 480,000 distinct CDR3 sequences, roughly a quarter seen once, with roughly 2.8% in the top ten. These data were also filed under a second study, of T cells expressing NK-cell markers.

Input material: CD4+ T cells sorted from blood. Receptors were obtained from a woman younger than 30 in good health. Both conserved end residues are part of each CDR3. Each record gives: J gene, D gene, clone size, V gene, CDR3 protein, CDR3 DNA. A D gene is named only where the DNA matches it firmly. Size tells how often a clone was seen (once, few, many) or the class of an expanded clone, and some rows leave it out.

j_gene: TRBJ2-2; d_gene: TRBD2; abundance: once; v_gene: TRBV5-4; CDR3aa: CASSSGGRAGELFF; CDR3nt: TGTGCCAGCTCGTCGGGGGGGCGCGCCGGGGAGCTGTTTTTT
j_gene: TRBJ2-1; d_gene: TRBD2; abundance: .; v_gene: TRBV5-6; CDR3aa: CASSYPGLGAEQFF; CDR3nt: TGTGCCAGCAGCTACCCGGGACTAGGGGCTGAGCAGTTCTTC
j_gene: TRBJ1-1; d_gene: .; abundance: .; v_gene: TRBV20-1; CDR3aa: CSARAPGDTEAFF; CDR3nt: TGCAGTGCTAGAGCCCCGGGGGACACTGAAGCTTTCTTT
j_gene: TRBJ2-7; d_gene: .; abundance: .; v_gene: TRBV20-1; CDR3aa: CSARETVSSYEQYF; CDR3nt: TGCAGTGCTAGAGAGACGGTGAGCTCCTACGAGCAGTACTTC
j_gene: TRBJ1-2; d_gene: .; abundance: .; v_gene: TRBV6-1; CDR3aa: CASSEGQQYYGYTF; CDR3nt: TGTGCCAGCAGTGAAGGTCAACAGTACTATGGCTACACCTTC
j_gene: TRBJ2-3; d_gene: TRBD2; abundance: .; v_gene: TRBV7-2; CDR3aa: CASRFSAGADTQYF; CDR3nt: TGTGCCAGCAGGTTCTCAGCGGGGGCAGATACGCAGTATTTT
j_gene: TRBJ2-7; d_gene: .; abundance: few; v_gene: TRBV27; CDR3aa: CASSRRGGEQYF; CDR3nt: TGTGCCAGCAGCCGTCGTGGGGGCGAGCAGTACTTC
j_gene: TRBJ1-1; d_gene: .; abundance: few; v_gene: TRBV6-1; CDR3aa: CASSRVKATTEAFF; CDR3nt: TGTGCCAGCAGCCGGGTGAAGGCCACAACTGAAGCTTTCTTT
j_gene: TRBJ2-1; d_gene: .; abundance: .; v_gene: TRBV20-1; CDR3aa: CSARDRVHNEQFF; CDR3nt: TGCAGTGCTAGAGATCGCGTCCACAATGAGCAGTTCTTC
j_gene: TRBJ2-7; d_gene: .; abundance: few; v_gene: TRBV9; CDR3aa: CASRDWRSSYEQYF; CDR3nt: TGTGCCAGCAGGGACTGGAGGAGCTCCTACGAGCAGTACTTC
j_gene: TRBJ2-1; d_gene: .; abundance: .; v_gene: TRBV29-1; CDR3aa: CSVAGGRGADEQFF; CDR3nt: TGCAGCGTTGCAGGCGGCAGGGGGGCGGATGAGCAGTTCTTC
j_gene: TRBJ1-1; d_gene: .; abundance: .; v_gene: TRBV3-1; CDR3aa: CASSQGSTGTGRAFF; CDR3nt: TGTGCCAGCAGCCAAGGCTCGACAGGCACTGGCCGGGCTTTCTTT
j_gene: TRBJ2-3; d_gene: TRBD2; abundance: .; v_gene: TRBV7-3; CDR3aa: CASSLIAGGTDTQYF; CDR3nt: TGTGCCAGCAGCTTAATAGCGGGGGGCACAGATACGCAGTATTTT
j_gene: TRBJ1-5; d_gene: .; abundance: .; v_gene: TRBV18; CDR3aa: CASSQAGGNQPQHF; CDR3nt: TGTGCCAGCTCTCAGGCGGGCGGCAATCAGCCCCAGCATTTT
j_gene: TRBJ2-1; d_gene: TRBD2; abundance: few; v_gene: TRBV7-9; CDR3aa: CASSRPRGDYNEQFF; CDR3nt: TGTGCCAGCAGCCGCCCTCGGGGGGACTACAATGAGCAGTTCTTC
j_gene: TRBJ2-5; d_gene: .; abundance: few; v_gene: TRBV20-1; CDR3aa: CSARLPRPGATQETQYF; CDR3nt: TGCAGTGCTAGACTCCCCCGACCAGGGGCTACTCAAGAGACCCAGTACTTC
j_gene: TRBJ2-5; d_gene: .; abundance: .; v_gene: TRBV19; CDR3aa: CASSSRGEQETQYF; CDR3nt: TGTGCCAGTAGTAGTCGGGGAGAACAAGAGACCCAGTACTTC
j_gene: TRBJ1-4; d_gene: .; abundance: .; v_gene: TRBV12-3/TRBV12-4; CDR3aa: CASSFPGNEKLFF; CDR3nt: TGTGCCAGCAGTTTTCCAGGGAATGAAAAACTGTTTTTT
j_gene: TRBJ1-5; d_gene: TRBD1; abundance: .; v_gene: TRBV10-3; CDR3aa: CAIRGTESQPQHF; CDR3nt: TGTGCCATCAGGGGGACAGAAAGTCAGCCCCAGCATTTT
j_gene: TRBJ2-1; d_gene: .; abundance: once; v_gene: TRBV7-9; CDR3aa: CASSLGTRDDEQFF; CDR3nt: TGTGCCAGCAGCTTAGGGACTCGCGACGATGAGCAGTTCTTC
j_gene: TRBJ2-7; d_gene: .; abundance: few; v_gene: TRBV12-3/TRBV12-4; CDR3aa: CASSKTRFSYEQYF; CDR3nt: TGTGCCAGCAGTAAGACTAGGTTCTCCTACGAGCAGTACTTC
j_gene: TRBJ2-5; d_gene: .; abundance: .; v_gene: TRBV5-4; CDR3aa: CASSPDPRWGETQYF; CDR3nt: TGTGCCAGCAGCCCGGATCCTAGGTGGGGGGAGACCCAGTACTTC
j_gene: TRBJ2-4; d_gene: .; abundance: .; v_gene: TRBV20-1; CDR3aa: CSAQLAGRLNIQYF; CDR3nt: TGCAGTGCCCAACTGGCAGGGCGTTTGAACATTCAGTACTTC
j_gene: TRBJ1-2; d_gene: .; abundance: .; v_gene: TRBV4-2; CDR3aa: CASSQDGRYGYTF; CDR3nt: TGTGCCAGCAGCCAAGATGGAAGATATGGCTACACCTTC
j_gene: TRBJ2-3; d_gene: TRBD1; abundance: .; v_gene: TRBV2; CDR3aa: CASGQGRDTQYF; CDR3nt: TGTGCCAGCGGACAGGGCAGAGATACGCAGTATTTT
j_gene: TRBJ2-7; d_gene: TRBD1; abundance: few; v_gene: TRBV5-1; CDR3aa: CASGHRGTSYEQYF; CDR3nt: TGCGCCAGCGGACACAGGGGGACCTCCTACGAGCAGTACTTC
j_gene: TRBJ2-1; d_gene: TRBD2; abundance: .; v_gene: TRBV20-1; CDR3aa: CSATKTSGISNEQFF; CDR3nt: TGCAGTGCTACCAAGACTAGCGGGATCAGCAATGAGCAGTTCTTC
j_gene: TRBJ2-4; d_gene: .; abundance: .; v_gene: TRBV4-1; CDR3aa: CASSQEGLPGTSIQYF; CDR3nt: TGCGCCAGCAGCCAAGAAGGATTGCCAGGGACCAGCATTCAGTACTTC
j_gene: TRBJ2-4; d_gene: TRBD2; abundance: .; v_gene: TRBV7-9; CDR3aa: CASSRTSGTKNIQYF; CDR3nt: TGTGCCAGCAGCCGGACTAGCGGGACCAAAAACATTCAGTACTTC
j_gene: TRBJ2-5; d_gene: .; abundance: .; v_gene: TRBV12-3/TRBV12-4; CDR3aa: CASSNRVQETQYF; CDR3nt: TGTGCCAGCTCGAACAGGGTCCAAGAGACCCAGTACTTC
j_gene: TRBJ1-1; d_gene: .; abundance: few; v_gene: TRBV9; CDR3aa: CASSVGGANTEAFF; CDR3nt: TGTGCCAGCAGCGTAGGAGGGGCGAACACTGAAGCTTTCTTT
j_gene: TRBJ2-7; d_gene: TRBD1; abundance: .; v_gene: TRBV10-3; CDR3aa: CAISFRDSSLNEQYF; CDR3nt: TGTGCCATCTCGTTCAGGGACAGCTCCCTTAACGAGCAGTACTTC
j_gene: TRBJ2-2; d_gene: TRBD1; abundance: .; v_gene: TRBV5-1; CDR3aa: CASSRMDRGTGELFF; CDR3nt: TGCGCCAGCAGCCGAATGGACAGGGGCACCGGGGAGCTGTTTTTT
j_gene: TRBJ1-2; d_gene: .; abundance: many; v_gene: TRBV29-1; CDR3aa: CSVGGVSGYTF; CDR3nt: TGCAGCGTTGGCGGGGTTTCTGGCTACACCTTC
j_gene: TRBJ2-7; d_gene: .; abundance: .; v_gene: TRBV20-1; CDR3aa: CSARDITYEQYF; CDR3nt: TGCAGTGCTAGAGATATTACCTACGAGCAGTACTTC